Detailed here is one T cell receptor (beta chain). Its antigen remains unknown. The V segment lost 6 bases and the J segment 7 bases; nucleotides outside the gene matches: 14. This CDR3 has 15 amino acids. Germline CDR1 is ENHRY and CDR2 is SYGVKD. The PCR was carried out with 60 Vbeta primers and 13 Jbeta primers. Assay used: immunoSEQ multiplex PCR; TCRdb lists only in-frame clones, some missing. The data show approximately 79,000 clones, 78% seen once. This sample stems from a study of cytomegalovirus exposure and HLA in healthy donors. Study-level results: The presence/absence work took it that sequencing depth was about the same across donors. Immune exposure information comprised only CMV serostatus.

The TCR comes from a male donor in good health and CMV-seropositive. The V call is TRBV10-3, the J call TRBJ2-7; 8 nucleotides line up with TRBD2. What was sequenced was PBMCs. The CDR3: CAISPLGAGVGEQYF. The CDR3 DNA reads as TGTGCCATCAGCCCGCTGGGAGCGGGAGTAGGGGAGCAGTACTTC.